This T cell receptor beta chain was captured by sequencing in a study of CXCR3-negative and CXCR3-positive naive CD8 T cells. UMI-labeled TRB cDNA libraries were prepared by 5' RACE. TCRdb re-called the 5' RACE reads and catalogs CDR3 proteins one per entry, DNA excluded. The table lists roughly 110,000 distinct CDR3 sequences. This CDR3 is built from 13 residues. Germline lookup yields CDR1 SGHTA and CDR2 FQGTGA. Study observations and caveats: Naive cells that were CXCR3-positive had more hydrophobic TRB CDR3s (compared with CXCR3-negative naive cells).

On this clonotype itself: The antigen remains undetermined.

The gene calls are TRBV7-3 and TRBJ1-1. The sample was naive CXCR3+ CD8+ T cells from blood. Subset noted: CD45RO-CCR7+CD27+CD95- naive CD8+ T cells expressing CXCR3 (TNR3+). The origin of this receptor is a human donor in good health. Some clones in this sample may be carry-over from other donors' samples. This chain's CDR3 is CASSYGEAGEAFF.